The 22 T cell receptor beta chains reported below all come from one sample, sequenced in a study of cytotoxic CD8 clonotypes in ibrutinib-treated CLL. TCRdb's table, derived via immunoSEQ multiplex PCR, lists solely in-frame clones and lacks some. The sample contains approximately 46,000 clones, 60% to 80% of which appear only once. Sequences were derived from PBMCs, sampled after 12 months of ibrutinib treatment. The origin of the receptors is a human donor with chronic lymphocytic leukemia.

This clone has just one count. The chain recombines TRBV5-4 with TRBJ1-3, with 7 bases matching TRBD1. Unmatched junction bases numbered 7, after V lost 4 bases and J lost 0 bases. The germline V gene has CDR1 SGHNT and CDR2 YYREEE (reference sequence). The CDR3 totals 16 residues. CDR3 protein: CASSGPGQPSGNTIYF. The CDR3 bases are TGTGCCAGCAGCGGCCCGGGACAGCCCTCTGGAAACACCATATATTTT.

This chain links TRBV28 with TRBJ1-4; unclear D gene. CDR3 length: 14 amino acids. Trimming took 6 bases from V and 3 from J, leaving 11 bases between them. CDR1 is MDHEN and CDR2 is SYDVKM in the germline V gene. Written as DNA, the CDR3 is TGTGCCAGCAGGTGGGGAAGGGCTAATGAAAAACTGTTTTTT. Translation gives CASRWGRANEKLFF.

Written as DNA, the CDR3 is TGTGCCAGCAGTGAAGCGGGGGGGAAGACCCAGTACTTC. Residues: CASSEAGGKTQYF. The chain joins TRBV6-1 to TRBJ2-5; 7 bases agree with TRBD2. V lost 0 bases, J lost 6 bases, and 1 base stayed unmatched. The CDR3 sequence is 13 residues long. Looked up from germline, CDR1 is MNHNS and CDR2 is SASEGT.

This sequence joins TRBV2 and TRBJ2-7; D not certain. This CDR3 is 16 amino acids long. V was pared by 0 bases and J by 0 bases, with 12 bases between. From germline, CDR1 is SNHLY and CDR2 FYNNEI. CDR3 sequence: CASSEARLEDSYEQYF. CDR3 coding DNA: TGTGCCAGCAGTGAAGCGCGACTCGAGGACTCCTACGAGCAGTACTTC.

The chain is built from TRBV29-1 and TRBJ1-2, with a possible D match to TRBD1 (5 bases). Trimming left V 6 bases short and J 2 bases short, with 31 bases between. The CDR3 is 19 amino acids. CDR1 SQVTM and CDR2 ANQGSEA come from the germline V gene. The CDR3 DNA sequence: TGCAGCGTACTCGGTTTGAGTAGAGGGACCAAATCTTCAAACTATGGCTACACCTTC. Encoded protein: CSVLGLSRGTKSSNYGYTF.

This chain joins TRBV5-1 and TRBJ2-7, with 9 nucleotides matching TRBD1. Trimming removed 3 bases from V and 6 bases from J; junction bases left unmatched: 4. The CDR3 is 13 amino acids. CDR1 is SGHRS and CDR2 is YFSETQ in the germline V gene. The CDR3 loop reads CASSWDRASEQYF. In DNA, the CDR3 is TGCGCCAGCAGCTGGGACAGGGCGTCCGAGCAGTACTTC.

This clone qualifies as large. The rearrangement uses TRBV18 and TRBJ2-3, with D perhaps matching TRBD1 or TRBD2 (6 bases each). The CDR3 runs 18 residues. Germline loops: CDR1 KGHSH, CDR2 LQKENI. V gave up 3 bases and J gave up 0 bases, with 19 bases separating them. CDR3 amino acids: CASSPGGWRGASTDTQYF. The CDR3 bases are TGTGCCAGCTCACCGGGGGGCTGGCGGGGTGCTAGCACAGATACGCAGTATTTT.

The chain uses TRBV21-1 and TRBJ2-1; the D call TRBD2 from the table was never checked on the DNA. TRBV21-1 is reported as a pseudogene. The CDR3 runs to 16 residues. The DNA of the CDR3 is TGTGCCAGCAGCCCGTACCTAGCGGGAGTCTACAATGAGCAGTTCTTC. Translated, it gives CASSPYLAGVYNEQFF.

The chain has TRBV27 and TRBJ2-1, with 9 bases fitting TRBD1. V was pared by 5 bases and J by 2 bases, with 1 base of the junction left unmatched. Per the germline V gene, CDR1 is MNHEY and CDR2 is SMNVEV (reference sequence). The CDR3 length is 14 residues. This CDR3 is CASSRQGAYNEQFF. The CDR3 DNA reads as TGTGCCAGCAGTCGACAGGGGGCCTACAATGAGCAGTTCTTC.

V usage is TRBV7-9 and J usage is TRBJ2-1, with TRBD2 matching over 9 bases. V lost 5 bases, J lost 9 bases, and 8 bases stayed unmatched. The CDR3 loop spans 14 amino acids. CDR1 is SEHNR and CDR2 is FQNEAQ in the germline V gene (reference sequence). CDR3 sequence (DNA): TGTGCCAGCAGCAGAGCGGGAGGTATCCTTGAGCAGTTCTTC. This translates into CASSRAGGILEQFF.

The V call is TRBV9, the J call TRBJ2-5; the match to TRBD1 covers 10 bases. The trim removed 3 bases at V and 1 base at J, leaving 12 bases unmatched. The CDR3 spans 18 residues. The germline gives CDR1 SGDLS, CDR2 YYNGEE. CDR3: CASSAGQGTSSVQETQYF. In nucleotides, the CDR3 is TGTGCCAGCAGCGCGGGACAGGGGACATCATCCGTCCAAGAGACCCAGTACTTC.

The chain uses TRBV11-2 and TRBJ2-7; possible D gene TRBD1, 6 bases. The CDR3 length is 14 residues. Trimming left V 5 bases short and J 3 bases short, with 14 bases between. In germline, CDR1 is SGHAT, CDR2 FQNNGV. The CDR3 DNA follows: TGTGCCAGCAGCCCGCCGGACAGTGTCTACGAGCAGTACTTC. The encoded protein is CASSPPDSVYEQYF.

The CDR3 protein is CSVEKGISGNTIYF. CDR3 coding DNA: TGCAGCGTTGAAAAAGGAATCTCTGGAAACACCATATATTTT. V gene TRBV29-1 combines with J gene TRBJ1-3; D is ambiguous. The CDR3 spans 14 residues. Trimming cost V 2 bases and J 0 bases, with 8 bases left between them. Germline-derived CDR1 and CDR2 are SQVTM and ANQGSEA. Complete variable domain (other parts from reference TRBV29-1 and TRBJ1-3): SAVISQKPSRDICQRGTSLTIQCQVDSQVTMMFWYRQQPGQSLTLIATANQGSEATYESGFVIDKFPISRPNLTFSTLTVSNMSPEDSSIYLCSVEKGISGNTIYFGEGSWLTVV.

The J gene is TRBJ2-2, the V gene TRBV11-2, with 8 bases matching TRBD1. With V trimmed by 4 bases and J by 2 bases, 3 bases remained unmatched. The CDR3 is 15 amino acids. Germline CDR1 reads SGHAT; CDR2 reads FQNNGV. The CDR3 spells CASSSTGENTGELFF. For the CDR3, the DNA is TGTGCCAGCAGCTCGACAGGGGAAAACACCGGGGAGCTGTTTTTT.

The chain links TRBV6-1 to TRBJ1-2, with D unresolved. From germline, CDR1 is MNHNS and CDR2 SASEGT. CDR3 length: 13 residues. Trimming took 0 bases from V and 4 from J, leaving 6 bases between them. CDR3 sequence: CASSEARFYGYTF. The CDR3 coding sequence is TGTGCCAGCAGTGAAGCCAGGTTCTATGGCTACACCTTC.

This clone appeared many times. This chain joins TRBV7-2 and TRBJ1-2; D is unresolved. From germline, CDR1 is SGHTA and CDR2 FQGNSA. Trimming stripped 5 bases from V and 5 bases from J, with 15 bases between. The CDR3 totals 14 residues. This CDR3 is CASSKQISGYGYTF. The DNA of the CDR3 is TGTGCCAGCAGCAAACAAATCAGCGGGTATGGCTACACCTTC.

In DNA, the CDR3 is TGCAGCGTCGCCCGCGGGACAGGGAAAGGCGAGCAGTACTTC. Amino acids: CSVARGTGKGEQYF. The chain has TRBV29-1 and TRBJ2-7, with TRBD1 matching 9 bases. The V gene end was trimmed by 6 bases and the J gene end by 6 bases; junction bases not matched to a gene: 12. The CDR3 is 14 residues long. Germline loops: CDR1 SQVTM, CDR2 ANQGSEA.

This chain links TRBV5-4 with TRBJ2-7, with D perhaps matching TRBD1 (5 bases). Trimming shortened V by 0 bases and J by 0 bases, and 7 bases separated the two germline ends. Looked up from germline, CDR1 is SGHNT and CDR2 is YYREEE (reference sequence). This CDR3 contains 14 residues. CDR3 sequence: CASSLGQNSYEQYF. The CDR3 DNA is TGTGCCAGCAGCTTGGGACAGAACTCCTACGAGCAGTACTTC.

This clone was counted a few times. The rearrangement links TRBV29-1 to TRBJ2-2; 7 positions agree with TRBD2. Germline V CDR1 and CDR2: SQVTM, ANQGSEA. After removal of 5 bases from V and 8 bases from J, the junction contained 5 bases not matched to a gene. The CDR3 spans 12 residues. CDR3 nucleotide sequence: TGCAGCGTTCTGACTAGCCCTGGGGAGCTGTTTTTT. Translated, it gives CSVLTSPGELFF.

The CDR3 sequence is CASSLADRGGYGYTF. The CDR3 DNA is TGCGCCAGCAGCTTGGCCGACAGGGGAGGCTATGGCTACACCTTC. This chain uses TRBV5-1 with TRBJ1-2, with 8 bases that match TRBD1. Germline V gene data show CDR1 as SGHRS and CDR2 as YFSETQ. Trimming took 0 bases from V and 4 from J; bases not matched to a gene: 5. This CDR3 spans 15 amino acids. Complete variable domain (other parts from reference TRBV5-1 and TRBJ1-2): KAGVTQTPRYLIKTRGQQVTLSCSPISGHRSVSWYQQTPGQGLQFLFEYFSETQRNKGNFPGRFSGRQFSNSRSEMNVSTLELGDSALYLCASSLADRGGYGYTFGSGTRLTVV.

The rearrangement links TRBV7-2 to TRBJ2-3; TRBD2 matches at 8 bases. V shed 7 bases, J shed 2 bases, and the junction held 8 bases outside the gene matches. The V gene's germline CDR1 is SGHTA and CDR2 FQGNSA. The CDR3 is 15 amino acids. CDR3 in amino acids: CASTISGSDTDTQYF. The CDR3 nucleotides read TGTGCCAGCACCATAAGCGGGAGCGACACAGATACGCAGTATTTT.

Written as DNA, the CDR3 is TGTGCCAGCAGCTTAACGCGGCGGGATCTCTACGAGCAGTACTTC. Its translation is CASSLTRRDLYEQYF. This chain uses TRBV7-3 with TRBJ2-7; D might be TRBD2 (6 bases). The CDR3 totals 15 residues. The V and J ends lost 0 bases and 3 bases respectively, with 12 bases between them. Germline V gene lookup returns CDR1 SGHTA and CDR2 FQGTGA.